This is a list of T cell receptor beta chains from one sample in a study of T cell responses to AZD1222 COVID-19 vaccine. Some clones are missing from TCRdb's copy, which holds only in-frame ones; the method was immunoSEQ multiplex PCR. This sample has under 200,000 clones, with around 92% found just once. The specimen was peripheral blood, collected on day 0 of AZD1222 vaccination. These receptors all come from an adult in good health. Both conserved end residues are part of each CDR3. The order of the fields is J gene, D gene, clone size, V gene, CDR3 protein, CDR3 DNA. A D gene is named only where the DNA matches it firmly. Only part of the rows carry a size: once, few, many, or a class if the clone is expanded.

>TRBJ1-5|NA|NA|TRBV10-3
CAISESGTDSNQPQHF
TGTGCCATCAGTGAGTCGGGAACCGATAGCAATCAGCCCCAGCATTTT
>TRBJ2-7|TRBD1|NA|TRBV4-1
CASSSRDRGPDEQYF
TGCGCCAGCAGCTCCCGGGACAGGGGTCCCGACGAGCAGTACTTC
>TRBJ2-7|NA|NA|TRBV19
CASSISGGPTYEQYF
TGTGCCAGTAGTATTAGTGGCGGGCCCACCTACGAGCAGTACTTC
>TRBJ2-7|TRBD2|NA|TRBV7-6
CASSLAGLAYEQYF
TGTGCCAGCAGCTTAGCGGGACTAGCCTACGAGCAGTACTTC
>TRBJ2-2|NA|NA|TRBV7-9
CASSQGATGELFF
TGTGCCAGCAGTCAAGGGGCGACAGGGGAGCTGTTTTTT
>TRBJ2-2|NA|NA|TRBV7-2
CASSRYTGELFF
TGTGCCAGCAGCCGTTACACCGGGGAGCTGTTTTTT
>TRBJ2-7|NA|NA|TRBV28
CASTQSRRATSYEQYF
TGTGCCAGCACCCAATCCCGGCGGGCCACTTCCTACGAGCAGTACTTC
>TRBJ1-6|NA|NA|TRBV28
CASSPGAGNSPLHF
TGTGCCAGCAGCCCAGGGGCTGGTAATTCACCCCTCCACTTT
>TRBJ2-3|NA|NA|TRBV5-1
CASSLSQGNTDTQYF
TGCGCCAGCAGCTTGAGTCAGGGGAACACAGATACGCAGTATTTT
>TRBJ1-1|NA|NA|TRBV12-3/TRBV12-4
CASSNHRDTEAFF
TGTGCCAGCAGCAACCACAGAGACACTGAAGCTTTCTTT
>TRBJ1-2|TRBD1|once|TRBV19
CASRMDRAGYTF
TGTGCCAGTAGAATGGACAGGGCTGGCTACACCTTC
>TRBJ2-5|TRBD1|NA|TRBV11-2
CASSLNGQGAQETQYF
TGTGCCAGCAGCTTAAATGGGCAGGGGGCACAAGAGACCCAGTACTTC
>TRBJ2-5|TRBD2|NA|TRBV30
CAWSWTSETQYF
TGTGCCTGGAGTTGGACTAGCGAGACCCAGTACTTC
>TRBJ2-1|TRBD2|NA|TRBV28
CASSPSRLARDNEQFF
TGTGCCAGCAGTCCGTCCCGACTAGCGAGAGACAATGAGCAGTTCTTC
>TRBJ1-2|NA|NA|TRBV5-1
CASSPEGIDGYTF
TGCGCCAGCAGCCCCGAAGGGATCGATGGCTACACCTTC
>TRBJ2-5|TRBD2|NA|TRBV9
CASSAAGGGRHETQYF
TGTGCCAGCAGCGCCGCGGGGGGCGGGAGACATGAGACCCAGTACTTC
>TRBJ1-3|TRBD1|NA|TRBV30
CAWNRGTVLSGNTIYF
TGTGCCTGGAACCGAGGGACAGTACTATCTGGAAACACCATATATTTT
>TRBJ2-3|NA|NA|TRBV28
CASSLAVYRETVTDTQYF
TGTGCCAGCAGTTTGGCCGTGTATCGGGAGACGGTCACAGATACGCAGTATTTT
>TRBJ2-7|NA|NA|TRBV11-3
CASSRGQGTYEQYF
TGTGCCAGCAGCCGGGGGCAGGGGACCTACGAGCAGTACTTC
>TRBJ2-7|TRBD2|NA|TRBV5-1
CASSLLGIGLAGVGEQYF
TGCGCCAGCAGCTTGCTTGGGATAGGACTAGCGGGAGTCGGCGAGCAGTACTTC
>TRBJ2-7|NA|NA|TRBV7-3
CASSELAGAAYEQYF
TGTGCCAGCAGCGAATTAGCAGGAGCTGCCTACGAGCAGTACTTC
>TRBJ1-2|TRBD1|NA|TRBV5-1
CASSLGVGTGSYGYTF
TGCGCCAGCAGCTTGGGGGTTGGGACAGGGTCCTATGGCTACACCTTC
>TRBJ2-7|TRBD2|NA|TRBV5-6
CASSPGLAGLHEQYF
TGTGCCAGCAGCCCGGGACTAGCGGGTCTCCACGAGCAGTACTTC
>TRBJ2-2|TRBD2|NA|TRBV6-2/TRBV6-3
CASSLRLAGAGELFF
TGTGCCAGCAGCCTCCGACTAGCGGGAGCCGGGGAGCTGTTTTTT
>TRBJ2-5|NA|NA|TRBV28
CASSLSRQETQYF
TGTGCCAGCAGTTTATCCAGACAAGAGACCCAGTACTTC
>TRBJ2-3|NA|NA|TRBV29-1
CSVALKGFTDTQYF
TGCAGCGTTGCCCTCAAGGGATTCACAGATACGCAGTATTTT
>TRBJ2-1|NA|NA|TRBV7-2
CASSLVGGPGGNEQFF
TGTGCCAGCAGCTTAGTGGGGGGGCCCGGAGGGAATGAGCAGTTCTTC
>TRBJ1-1|NA|NA|TRBV2
CASSEQGGEAFF
TGTGCCAGCAGTGAACAGGGAGGTGAAGCTTTCTTT
>TRBJ1-2|TRBD1|NA|TRBV2
CASSENLGTGNGYTF
TGTGCCAGCAGTGAAAATTTAGGGACAGGGAATGGCTACACCTTC
>TRBJ1-6|TRBD1|NA|TRBV4-2
CASSQNVDRAGNSPLHF
TGTGCCAGCAGCCAAAATGTGGACAGGGCGGGCAATTCACCCCTCCACTTT
>TRBJ1-1|NA|once|TRBV12-3/TRBV12-4
CASRQTMNTEAFF
TGTGCCAGCAGACAGACAATGAACACTGAAGCTTTCTTT
>TRBJ2-3|NA|NA|TRBV10-3
CAISGGSYTDTQYF
TGTGCCATCAGTGGCGGCAGCTACACAGATACGCAGTATTTT
>TRBJ1-6|NA|NA|TRBV5-1
CASSLEEGSALHF
TGCGCCAGCAGCTTGGAGGAGGGTTCGGCCCTCCACTTT
>TRBJ2-3|NA|NA|TRBV4-2
CASSQGFRDTQYF
TGTGCCAGCAGCCAAGGGTTCAGGGATACGCAGTATTTT
>TRBJ2-1|TRBD2|NA|TRBV4-3
CASSQEQRDYTDEQFF
TGCGCCAGCAGCCAAGAACAGCGGGATTACACAGATGAGCAGTTCTTC